Sequencing of this TCR beta chain was carried out in a study of T-cell memory formation after mild COVID-19. Study as a whole: TCR clusters largely stayed donor specific.

One entry per CDR3 protein results from TCRdb running MiXCR on the 5' RACE reads. In the table there are approximately 290,000 distinct CDR3 sequences, roughly 15% of which are singletons. Germline assignment: CDR1 DFQATT and CDR2 SNEGSKA (reference sequence). The CDR3 length is 13 residues. J lost 1 base, V lost 5 bases, and 3 bases had no gene match. This clonotype came up a few times. The antigen is not known. Study-level points and caveats: Later expanders leaned CD4+, whereas clones that contracted between day 15 and 85 were balanced CD4/CD8.

This sequence joins TRBV20-1 and TRBJ1-1, with 8 positions matching TRBD1. The clonotype originates from a man between 18 and 35 years old who had mild COVID-19 (a few samples of this study predate the infection). Cell type and time point are not known. Sequenced sample: PBMCs or a T cell subset sorted from them (not recorded which). The CDR3 region is CSASGQGNTEAFF. The CDR3 bases are TGCAGTGCTTCAGGACAGGGGAACACTGAAGCTTTCTTT.